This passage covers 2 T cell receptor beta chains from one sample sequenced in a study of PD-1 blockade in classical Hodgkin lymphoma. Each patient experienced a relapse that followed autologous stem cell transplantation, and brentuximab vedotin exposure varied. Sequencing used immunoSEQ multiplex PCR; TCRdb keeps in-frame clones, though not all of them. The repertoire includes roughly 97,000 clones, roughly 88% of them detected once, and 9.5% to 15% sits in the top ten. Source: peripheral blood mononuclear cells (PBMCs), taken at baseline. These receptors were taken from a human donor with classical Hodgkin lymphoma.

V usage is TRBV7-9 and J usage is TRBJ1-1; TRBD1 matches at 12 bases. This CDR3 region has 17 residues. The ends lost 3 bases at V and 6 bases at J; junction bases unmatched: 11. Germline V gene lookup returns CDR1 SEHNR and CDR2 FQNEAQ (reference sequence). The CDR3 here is CASSFPGTGGQSPEAFF. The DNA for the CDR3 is TGTGCCAGCAGCTTCCCCGGGACAGGGGGCCAGAGTCCTGAAGCTTTCTTT.

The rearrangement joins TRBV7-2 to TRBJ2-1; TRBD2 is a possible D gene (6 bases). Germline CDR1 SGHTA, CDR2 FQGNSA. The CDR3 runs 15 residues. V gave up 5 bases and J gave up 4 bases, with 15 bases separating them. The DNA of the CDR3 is TGTGCCAGCAGCCCACAGGTAGCGGCATACAATGAGCAGTTCTTC. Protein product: CASSPQVAAYNEQFF.